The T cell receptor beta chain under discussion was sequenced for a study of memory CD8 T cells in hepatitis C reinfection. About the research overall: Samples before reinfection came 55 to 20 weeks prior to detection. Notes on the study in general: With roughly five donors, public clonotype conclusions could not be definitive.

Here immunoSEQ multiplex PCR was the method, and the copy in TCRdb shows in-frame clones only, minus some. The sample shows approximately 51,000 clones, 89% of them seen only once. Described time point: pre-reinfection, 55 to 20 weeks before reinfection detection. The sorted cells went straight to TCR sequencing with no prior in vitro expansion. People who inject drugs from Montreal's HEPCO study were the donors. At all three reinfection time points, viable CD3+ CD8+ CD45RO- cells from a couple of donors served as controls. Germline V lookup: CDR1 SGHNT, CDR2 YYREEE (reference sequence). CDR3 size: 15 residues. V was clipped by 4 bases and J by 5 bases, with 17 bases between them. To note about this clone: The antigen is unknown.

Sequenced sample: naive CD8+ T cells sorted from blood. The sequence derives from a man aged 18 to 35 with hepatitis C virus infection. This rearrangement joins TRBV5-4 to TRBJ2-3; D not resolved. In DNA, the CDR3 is TGTGCCAGCAGCACCTCCCCGGGTGGTTTAGATACGCAGTATTTT. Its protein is CASSTSPGGLDTQYF.